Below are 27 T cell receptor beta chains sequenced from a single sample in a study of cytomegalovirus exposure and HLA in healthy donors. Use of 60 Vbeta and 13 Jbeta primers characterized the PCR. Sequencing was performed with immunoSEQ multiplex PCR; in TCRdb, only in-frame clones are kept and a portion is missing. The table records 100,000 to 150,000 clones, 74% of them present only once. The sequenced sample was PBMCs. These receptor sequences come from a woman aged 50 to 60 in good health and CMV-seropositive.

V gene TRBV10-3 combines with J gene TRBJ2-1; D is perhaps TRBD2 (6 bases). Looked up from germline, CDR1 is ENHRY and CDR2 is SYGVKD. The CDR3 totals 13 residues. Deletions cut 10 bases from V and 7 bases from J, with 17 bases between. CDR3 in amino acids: CATLTSYGNEQFF. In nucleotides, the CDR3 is TGTGCCACCCTTACTAGCTACGGGAATGAGCAGTTCTTC.

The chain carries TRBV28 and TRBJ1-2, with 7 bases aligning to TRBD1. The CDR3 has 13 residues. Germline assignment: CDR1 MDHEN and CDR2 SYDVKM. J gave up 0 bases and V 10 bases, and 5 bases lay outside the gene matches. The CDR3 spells CATRTGANYGYTF. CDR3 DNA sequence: TGTGCCACCCGGACAGGTGCTAACTATGGCTACACCTTC.

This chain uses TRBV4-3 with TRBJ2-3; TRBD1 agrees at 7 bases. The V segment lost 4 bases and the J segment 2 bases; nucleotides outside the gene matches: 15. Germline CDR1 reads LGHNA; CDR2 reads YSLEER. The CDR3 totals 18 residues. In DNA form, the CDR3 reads TGCGCCAGCAGCCCTACGGAAGTTGTAACAGGGGCCACAGATACGCAGTATTTT. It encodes CASSPTEVVTGATDTQYF.

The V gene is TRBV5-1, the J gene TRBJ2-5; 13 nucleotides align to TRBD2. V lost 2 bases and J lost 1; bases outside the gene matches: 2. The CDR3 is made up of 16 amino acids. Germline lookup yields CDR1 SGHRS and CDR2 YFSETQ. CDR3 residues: CASSFTSGGAQETQYF. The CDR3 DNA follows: TGCGCCAGCAGCTTCACTAGCGGGGGGGCCCAAGAGACCCAGTACTTC.

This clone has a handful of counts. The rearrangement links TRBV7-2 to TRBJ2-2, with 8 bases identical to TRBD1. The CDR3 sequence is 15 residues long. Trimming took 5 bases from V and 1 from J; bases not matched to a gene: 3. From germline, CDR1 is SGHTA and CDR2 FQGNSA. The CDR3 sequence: CASSRTGQNTGELFF. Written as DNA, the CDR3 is TGTGCCAGCAGCCGGACAGGGCAGAACACCGGGGAGCTGTTTTTT.

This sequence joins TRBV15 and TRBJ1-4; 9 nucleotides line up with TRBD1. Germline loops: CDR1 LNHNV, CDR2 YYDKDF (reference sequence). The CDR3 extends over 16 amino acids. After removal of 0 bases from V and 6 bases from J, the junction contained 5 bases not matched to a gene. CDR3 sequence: CATSREPGQGDEKLFF. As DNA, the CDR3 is TGTGCCACCAGCAGAGAGCCGGGACAGGGTGATGAAAAACTGTTTTTT.

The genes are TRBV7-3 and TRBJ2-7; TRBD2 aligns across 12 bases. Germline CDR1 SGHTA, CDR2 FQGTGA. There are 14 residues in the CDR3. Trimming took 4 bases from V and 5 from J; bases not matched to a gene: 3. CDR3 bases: TGTGCCAGCAGCTACGGACTAGCGGGGAACGAGCAGTACTTC. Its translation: CASSYGLAGNEQYF.

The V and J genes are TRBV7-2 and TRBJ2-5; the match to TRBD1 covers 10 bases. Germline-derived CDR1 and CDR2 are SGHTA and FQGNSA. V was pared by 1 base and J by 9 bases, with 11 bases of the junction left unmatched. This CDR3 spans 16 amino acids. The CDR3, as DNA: TGTGCCAGCAGCTTAGTGGGGACAGGGGACCTCCGGGCCCAGTACTTC. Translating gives CASSLVGTGDLRAQYF.

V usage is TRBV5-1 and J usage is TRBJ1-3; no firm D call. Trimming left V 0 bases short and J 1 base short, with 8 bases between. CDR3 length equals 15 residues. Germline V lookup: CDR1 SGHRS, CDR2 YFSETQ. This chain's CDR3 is CASSLASRSGNTIYF. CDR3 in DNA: TGCGCCAGCAGCTTGGCTTCCAGATCTGGAAACACCATATATTTT.

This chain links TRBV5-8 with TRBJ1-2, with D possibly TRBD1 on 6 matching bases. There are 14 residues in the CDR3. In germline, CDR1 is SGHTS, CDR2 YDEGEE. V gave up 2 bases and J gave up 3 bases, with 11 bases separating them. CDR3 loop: CASSLFQGYYGYTF. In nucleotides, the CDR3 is TGTGCCAGCAGCTTATTCCAGGGGTACTATGGCTACACCTTC.

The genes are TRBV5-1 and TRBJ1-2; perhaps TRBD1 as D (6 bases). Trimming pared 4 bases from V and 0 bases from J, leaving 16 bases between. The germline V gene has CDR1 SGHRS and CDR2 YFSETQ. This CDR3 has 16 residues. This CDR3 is CASSLTGEATNYGYTF. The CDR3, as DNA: TGCGCCAGCAGCCTGACAGGAGAAGCTACTAACTATGGCTACACCTTC. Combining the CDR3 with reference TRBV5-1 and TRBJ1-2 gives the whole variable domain KAGVTQTPRYLIKTRGQQVTLSCSPISGHRSVSWYQQTPGQGLQFLFEYFSETQRNKGNFPGRFSGRQFSNSRSEMNVSTLELGDSALYLCASSLTGEATNYGYTFGSGTRLTVV.

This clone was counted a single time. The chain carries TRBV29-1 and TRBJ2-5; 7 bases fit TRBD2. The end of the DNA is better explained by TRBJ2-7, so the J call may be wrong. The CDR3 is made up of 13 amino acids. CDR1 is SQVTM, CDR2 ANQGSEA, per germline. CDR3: CSGRGVENYEQYF. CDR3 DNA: TGCAGCGGCCGGGGGGTTGAGAACTACGAGCAGTACTTC.

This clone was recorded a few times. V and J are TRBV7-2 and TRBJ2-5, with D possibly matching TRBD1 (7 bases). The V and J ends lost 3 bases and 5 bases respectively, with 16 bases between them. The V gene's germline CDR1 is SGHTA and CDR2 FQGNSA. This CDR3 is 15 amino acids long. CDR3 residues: CASSFQGGFWETQYF. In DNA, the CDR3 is TGTGCCAGCAGCTTCCAGGGGGGTTTTTGGGAGACCCAGTACTTC.

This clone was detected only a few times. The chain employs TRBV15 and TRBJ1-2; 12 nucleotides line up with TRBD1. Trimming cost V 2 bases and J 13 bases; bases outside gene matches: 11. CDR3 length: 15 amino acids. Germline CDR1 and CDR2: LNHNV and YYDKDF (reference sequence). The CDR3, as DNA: TGTGCCACCAGCAGACGCGACGGGACAGGGGGCCTAAGCACCTTC. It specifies CATSRRDGTGGLSTF. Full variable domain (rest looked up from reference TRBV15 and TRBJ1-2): DAMVIQNPRYQVTQFGKPVTLSCSQTLNHNVMYWYQQKSSQAPKLLFHYYDKDFNNEADTPDNFQSRRPNTSFCFLDIRSPGLGDTAMYLCATSRRDGTGGLSTFGSGTRLTVV.

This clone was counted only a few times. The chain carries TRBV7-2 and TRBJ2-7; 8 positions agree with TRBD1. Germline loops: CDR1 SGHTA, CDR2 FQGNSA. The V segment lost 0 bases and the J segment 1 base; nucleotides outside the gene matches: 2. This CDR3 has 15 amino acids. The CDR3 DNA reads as TGTGCCAGCAGCTTAGCCAGGGGGCTTTCCTACGAGCAGTACTTC. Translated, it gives CASSLARGLSYEQYF.

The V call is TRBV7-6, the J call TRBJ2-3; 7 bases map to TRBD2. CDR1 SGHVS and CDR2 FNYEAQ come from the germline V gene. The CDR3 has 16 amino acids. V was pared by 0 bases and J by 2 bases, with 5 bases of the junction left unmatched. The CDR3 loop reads CASSLAQGGHTDTQYF. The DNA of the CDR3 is TGTGCCAGCAGCTTAGCCCAGGGAGGGCACACAGATACGCAGTATTTT.

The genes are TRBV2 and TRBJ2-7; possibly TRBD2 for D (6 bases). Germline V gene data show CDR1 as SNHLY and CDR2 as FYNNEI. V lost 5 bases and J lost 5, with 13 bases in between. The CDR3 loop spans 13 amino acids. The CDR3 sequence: CASSLGGGDEQYF. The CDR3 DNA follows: TGTGCCAGCAGTCTGGGGGGAGGCGACGAGCAGTACTTC.

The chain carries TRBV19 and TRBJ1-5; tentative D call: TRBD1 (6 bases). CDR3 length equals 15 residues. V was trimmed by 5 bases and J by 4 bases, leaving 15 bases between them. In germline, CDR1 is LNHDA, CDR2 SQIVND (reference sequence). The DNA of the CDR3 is TGTGCCAGTAGTCGGACAGAGGAAAGAAATCAGCCCCAGCATTTT. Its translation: CASSRTEERNQPQHF.

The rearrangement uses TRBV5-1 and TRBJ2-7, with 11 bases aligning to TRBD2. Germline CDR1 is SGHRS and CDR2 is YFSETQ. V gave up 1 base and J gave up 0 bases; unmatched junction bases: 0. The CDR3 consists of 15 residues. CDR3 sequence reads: CASSLTSGSSYEQYF. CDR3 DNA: TGCGCCAGCAGCTTGACTAGCGGGAGCTCCTACGAGCAGTACTTC. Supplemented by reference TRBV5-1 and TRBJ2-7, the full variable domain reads KAGVTQTPRYLIKTRGQQVTLSCSPISGHRSVSWYQQTPGQGLQFLFEYFSETQRNKGNFPGRFSGRQFSNSRSEMNVSTLELGDSALYLCASSLTSGSSYEQYFGPGTRLTVT.

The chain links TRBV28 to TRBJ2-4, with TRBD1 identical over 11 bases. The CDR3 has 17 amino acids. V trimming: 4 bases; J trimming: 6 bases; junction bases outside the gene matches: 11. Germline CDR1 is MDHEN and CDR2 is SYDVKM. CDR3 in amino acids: CASSSMGGQGGGNIQYF. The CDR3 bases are TGTGCCAGCAGTTCAATGGGGGGACAGGGGGGAGGAAACATTCAGTACTTC. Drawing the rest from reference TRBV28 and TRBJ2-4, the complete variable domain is DVKVTQSSRYLVKRTGEKVFLECVQDMDHENMFWYRQDPGLGLRLIYFSYDVKMKEKGDIPEGYSVSREKKERFSLILESASTNQTSMYLCASSSMGGQGGGNIQYFGAGTRLSVL.

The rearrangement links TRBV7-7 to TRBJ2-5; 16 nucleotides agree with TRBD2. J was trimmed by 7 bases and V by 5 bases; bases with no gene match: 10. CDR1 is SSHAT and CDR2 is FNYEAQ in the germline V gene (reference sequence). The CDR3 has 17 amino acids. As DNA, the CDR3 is TGTGCCAGCAGCATCGGGACTAGCGGGGGGGCCTCGGGGACCCAGTACTTC. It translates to CASSIGTSGGASGTQYF.

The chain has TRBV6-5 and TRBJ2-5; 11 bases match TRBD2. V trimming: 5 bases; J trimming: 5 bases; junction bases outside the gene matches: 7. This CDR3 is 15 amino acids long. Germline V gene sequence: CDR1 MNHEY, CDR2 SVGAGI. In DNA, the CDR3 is TGTGCCAGCAGTCTTCTTAGCGGGGGGGGTGAGACCCAGTACTTC. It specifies CASSLLSGGGETQYF.

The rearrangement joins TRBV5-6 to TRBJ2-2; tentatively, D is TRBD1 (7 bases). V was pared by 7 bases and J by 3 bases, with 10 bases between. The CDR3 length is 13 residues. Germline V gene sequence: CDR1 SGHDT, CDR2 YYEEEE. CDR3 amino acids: CASQGGDTGELFF. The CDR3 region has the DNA TGTGCCAGCCAGGGGGGCGACACCGGGGAGCTGTTTTTT.

The CDR3 spells CAISLQGTTYEQYF. The CDR3 DNA reads as TGTGCCATCAGTTTACAGGGGACGACCTACGAGCAGTACTTC. The genes are TRBV10-3 and TRBJ2-7; 7 bases are a match to TRBD1. Germline CDR1 reads ENHRY; CDR2 reads SYGVKD. The V segment lost 5 bases and the J segment 2 bases; nucleotides outside the gene matches: 6. The CDR3 spans 14 residues.

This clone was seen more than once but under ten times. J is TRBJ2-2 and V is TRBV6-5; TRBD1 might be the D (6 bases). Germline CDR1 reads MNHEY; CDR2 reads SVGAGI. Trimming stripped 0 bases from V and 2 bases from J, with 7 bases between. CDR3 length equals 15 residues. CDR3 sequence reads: CASSYSGTNTGELFF. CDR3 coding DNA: TGTGCCAGCAGTTACTCGGGGACAAACACCGGGGAGCTGTTTTTT.

The CDR3 here is CASSPKVGQGTDTQYF. The DNA of the CDR3 is TGTGCCAGCAGCCCCAAAGTGGGACAGGGGACAGATACGCAGTATTTT. J is TRBJ2-3 and V is TRBV5-4, with TRBD1 matching 10 bases. J was trimmed by 3 bases and V by 4 bases; bases with no gene match: 8. The V gene's germline CDR1 is SGHNT and CDR2 YYREEE (reference sequence). CDR3 length: 16 amino acids. Looking up the rest from reference TRBV5-4 and TRBJ2-3 gives the full variable domain: ETGVTQSPTHLIKTRGQQVTLRCSSQSGHNTVSWYQQALGQGPQFIFQYYREEENGRGNFPPRFSGLQFPNYSSELNVNALELDDSALYLCASSPKVGQGTDTQYFGPGTRLTVL.

As DNA, the CDR3 is TGTGCCAGCAGCCAGGGACAGGGAATGGTCTATGGCTACACCTTC. This sequence encodes CASSQGQGMVYGYTF. This rearrangement joins TRBV7-9 to TRBJ1-2, with 9 positions matching TRBD1. The V gene end was trimmed by 5 bases and the J gene end by 4 bases; junction bases not matched to a gene: 8. The CDR3 runs to 15 residues. The germline gives CDR1 SEHNR, CDR2 FQNEAQ (reference sequence).